This T cell receptor beta chain was observed in a study of shared clonotypes between healthy human individuals (dated by TCRdb to the early 2020s). Regarding the research as a whole: A couple of women and a few men aged 18 to 49 years were included in the cohort. Leukapheresis yielded between about 0.9 and 9.5 billion PBMCs per donor. To estimate repertoire size and how much clonotype sharing occurs between individuals, the study deeply sequenced the blood TCR repertoires of five healthy adults. To increase sequencing depth and limit assay-specific biases, different laboratories used diverse techniques to prepare libraries and sequence TCR repertoires. Study-level results and caveats: Because the study included only a small number of donors, the genetic and exposure-history diversity represented was limited. Based on pairwise subsampling, the degree of clonotype sharing among donors was expected to be affected by sequencing depth. Only blood was sampled, and tissue TCR repertoires likely differ from those in blood.

The donors were healthy, HIV-negative adults who had no recently reported acute infections or vaccinations. All donors were Caucasian adults living in Nashville, Tennessee, USA. For unsorted samples, 70 million to 95 million PBMCs were counted, and genomic DNA was extracted using the QIAamp DNA Blood Mini kit. After blood collection by leukapheresis, PBMCs were isolated using Ficoll-Histopaque density gradient centrifugation and then cryopreserved in the vapor phase of liquid nitrogen. Regarding this clone: The antigen it recognizes is unknown. No base quality values were provided; no much bigger clone lies one nucleotide off.

The germline V gene (reference sequence) supplies CDR1 LNHDA and CDR2 SQIVND. CDR3 length: 16 amino acids, cysteine to phenylalanine. Just CDR3 DNA is preserved here, 48 bases in frame from base 1. Trimming removed 3 bases from V and 3 bases from J, leaving 16 bases between the germline ends. Using the deep immunoSEQ assay, TCR CDR3 regions were amplified from genomic DNA by multiplex PCR. Genomic DNA extracted from each cell subset was distributed evenly over all wells of several immunoSEQ 96-well plates, and each plate served as one replicate. For unsorted PBMC, approximately 300 ng of genomic DNA, equivalent to approximately 30,000 T cell genomes, went into each replicate PCR. Unsorted PBMC genomic DNA was sequenced across ten immunoSEQ deep assay plates. Purified libraries were measured with a Qubit 3.0 fluorometer, size-checked on a Bioanalyzer 2100, and measured again with the KAPA Library Quantification kit. Each immunoSEQ 96-well plate was sequenced on its own single-read 150-cycle Illumina NextSeq 550 flow cell. The authors' pipeline ran thus. Because only junctional sequences without quality scores were contained in the immunoSEQ output, filtering matching that applied to full-length reads could not be performed. To assign V/J genes and CDR3, sequences were annotated using PyIR, a Python wrapper for IgBLAST v1.9, with IMGT germline references. Reads were filtered out if the reads had weak V/J assignments (E-value above 1e-6), no CDR3, stop codons, out-of-frame junctions, or ambiguous translated residues. V3J clonotypes were defined by identical inferred V gene, J gene, and CDR3 amino acid sequence. Percentage overlap between repertoires was computed as shared unique clonotypes divided by the size of the smaller repertoire. Three approaches were used to assess repertoire richness: RTK rarefaction, the Chao1 estimator, and Recon v2.1 estimates of unobserved clonotypes. TCRdb limited this immuneACCESS table to in-frame rearrangements with V and J called. A share of clones is missing; checked studies link under half to unresolved V genes, and the rest is unexplained. V and J calls and clone size are as listed in that table; D and trimming were resolved from the DNA. In all, the sample holds around 500,000 clones, and about 76% of those were seen once. Approximately 13% of the sample is held by the ten biggest clonotypes.

What was sequenced was PBMCs. Recombination joined TRBV19 with TRBJ2-3; the D segment could be TRBD1, given 5 matching bases. The sequence was obtained from a woman aged 40 to 50 in good health. Some clones in this sample may be carry-over from other donors' samples. The DNA is TGTGCCAGTAGTATCCTCCGACAGAGGAATACAGATACGCAGTATTTT. Its translation reads: CASSILRQRNTDTQYF.